The clone carrying this T cell receptor beta chain was counted a few times. The target antigen is unknown. TCRdb processed the 5' RACE reads anew with MiXCR; each CDR3 protein has one entry. The sample includes almost 550,000 distinct CDR3 sequences, roughly 21% of them seen just once. The CDR3 length is 18 residues. CDR1 SGHRS and CDR2 YFSETQ come from the germline V gene. The trim removed 2 bases at V and 2 bases at J, leaving 15 bases unmatched. The record originates from a study of T-cell memory formation after mild COVID-19. General observations from the study: CD4/CD8 balance held among clones contracting day 15 to 85, and later expanders leaned CD4+. There was no confirmation that second-wave clones peaking on day 37 were SARS-CoV-2 specific.

The rearrangement uses TRBV5-1 and TRBJ2-7; 8 nucleotides agree with TRBD1. Input material: PBMCs or a T cell subset sorted from them (not recorded which). The TCR comes from an adult woman who had mild COVID-19 (a few samples of this study predate the infection). Cell type and time point are not known. Here the CDR3 DNA reads TGCGCCAGCAGCTTCGACGGTTTGGGACAGGCAGGACCCTACGAGCAGTACTTC. Translating gives CASSFDGLGQAGPYEQYF.